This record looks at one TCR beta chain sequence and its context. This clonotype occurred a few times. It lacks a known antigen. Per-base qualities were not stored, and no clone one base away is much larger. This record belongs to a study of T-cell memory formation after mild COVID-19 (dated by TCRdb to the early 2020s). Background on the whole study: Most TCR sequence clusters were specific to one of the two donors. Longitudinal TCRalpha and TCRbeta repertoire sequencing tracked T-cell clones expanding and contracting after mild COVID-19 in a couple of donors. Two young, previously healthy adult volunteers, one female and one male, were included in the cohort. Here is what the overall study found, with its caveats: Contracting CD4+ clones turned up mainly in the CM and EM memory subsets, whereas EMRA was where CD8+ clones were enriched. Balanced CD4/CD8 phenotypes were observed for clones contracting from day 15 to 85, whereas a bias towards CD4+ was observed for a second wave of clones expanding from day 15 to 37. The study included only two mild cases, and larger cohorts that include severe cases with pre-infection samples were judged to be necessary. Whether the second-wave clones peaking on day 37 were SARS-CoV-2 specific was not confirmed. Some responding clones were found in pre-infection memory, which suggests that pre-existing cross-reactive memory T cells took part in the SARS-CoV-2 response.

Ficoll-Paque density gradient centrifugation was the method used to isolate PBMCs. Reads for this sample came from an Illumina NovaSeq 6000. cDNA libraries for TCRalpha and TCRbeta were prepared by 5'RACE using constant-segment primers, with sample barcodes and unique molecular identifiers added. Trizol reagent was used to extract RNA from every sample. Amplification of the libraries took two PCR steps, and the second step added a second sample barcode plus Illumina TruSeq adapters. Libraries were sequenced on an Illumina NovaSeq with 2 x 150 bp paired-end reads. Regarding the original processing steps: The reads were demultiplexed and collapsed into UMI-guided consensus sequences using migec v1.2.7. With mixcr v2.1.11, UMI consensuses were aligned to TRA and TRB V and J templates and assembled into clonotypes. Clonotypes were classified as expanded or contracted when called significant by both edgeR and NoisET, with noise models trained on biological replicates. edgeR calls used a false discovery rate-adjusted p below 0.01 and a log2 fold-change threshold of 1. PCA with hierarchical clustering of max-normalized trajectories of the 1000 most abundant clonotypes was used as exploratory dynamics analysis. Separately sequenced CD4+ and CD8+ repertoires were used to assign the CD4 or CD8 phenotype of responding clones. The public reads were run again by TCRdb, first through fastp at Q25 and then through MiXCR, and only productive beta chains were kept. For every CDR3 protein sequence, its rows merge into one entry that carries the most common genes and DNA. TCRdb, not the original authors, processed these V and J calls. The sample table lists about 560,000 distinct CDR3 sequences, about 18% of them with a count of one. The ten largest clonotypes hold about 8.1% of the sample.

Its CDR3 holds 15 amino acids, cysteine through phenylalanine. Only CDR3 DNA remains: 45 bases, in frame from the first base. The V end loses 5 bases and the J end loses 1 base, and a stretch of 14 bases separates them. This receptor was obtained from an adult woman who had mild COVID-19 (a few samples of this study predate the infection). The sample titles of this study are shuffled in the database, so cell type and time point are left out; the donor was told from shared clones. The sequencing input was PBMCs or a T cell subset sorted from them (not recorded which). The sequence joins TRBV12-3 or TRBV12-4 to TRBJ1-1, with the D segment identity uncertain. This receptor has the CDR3 CASSLVDFSNTEAFF. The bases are TGTGCCAGCAGTCTCGTGGACTTTTCGAACACTGAAGCTTTCTTT.